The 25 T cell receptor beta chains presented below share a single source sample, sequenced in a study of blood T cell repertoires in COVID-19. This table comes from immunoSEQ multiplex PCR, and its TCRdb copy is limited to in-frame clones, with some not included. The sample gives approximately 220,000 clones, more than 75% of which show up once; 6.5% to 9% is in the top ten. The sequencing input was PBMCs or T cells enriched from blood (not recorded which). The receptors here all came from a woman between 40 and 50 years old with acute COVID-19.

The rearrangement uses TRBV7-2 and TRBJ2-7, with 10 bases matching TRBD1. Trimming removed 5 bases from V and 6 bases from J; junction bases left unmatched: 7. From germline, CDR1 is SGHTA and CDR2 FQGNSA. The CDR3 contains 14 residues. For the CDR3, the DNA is TGTGCCAGCAGCCGTCCCGGGACAGGGGTCGAGCAGTACTTC. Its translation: CASSRPGTGVEQYF.

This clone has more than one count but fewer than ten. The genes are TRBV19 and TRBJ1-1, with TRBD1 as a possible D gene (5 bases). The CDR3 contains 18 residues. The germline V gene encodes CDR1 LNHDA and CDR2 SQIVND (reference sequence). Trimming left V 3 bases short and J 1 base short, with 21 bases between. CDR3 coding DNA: TGTGCCAGTAGTATTCATAGTCGTAGCCAAAGGGGGAACACTGAAGCTTTCTTT. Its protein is CASSIHSRSQRGNTEAFF.

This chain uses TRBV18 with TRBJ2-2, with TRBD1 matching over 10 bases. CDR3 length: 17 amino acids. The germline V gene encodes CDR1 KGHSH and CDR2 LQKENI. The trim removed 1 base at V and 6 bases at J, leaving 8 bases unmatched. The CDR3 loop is CASSPLGTGDRSGELFF. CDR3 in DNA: TGTGCCAGCTCACCACTCGGGACAGGGGATCGGTCCGGGGAGCTGTTTTTT.

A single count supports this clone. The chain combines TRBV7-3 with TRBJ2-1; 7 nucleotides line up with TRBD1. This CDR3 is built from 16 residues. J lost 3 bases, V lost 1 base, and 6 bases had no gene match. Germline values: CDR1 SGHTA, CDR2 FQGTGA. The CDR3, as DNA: TGTGCCAGCAGCTTAAGTACGGGACAGAGCTACAATGAGCAGTTCTTC. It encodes CASSLSTGQSYNEQFF.

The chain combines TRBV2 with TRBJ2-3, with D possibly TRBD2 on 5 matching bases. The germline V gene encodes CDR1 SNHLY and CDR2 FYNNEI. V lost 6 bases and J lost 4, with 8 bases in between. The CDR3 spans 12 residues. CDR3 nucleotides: TGTGCCAGCAGACTAGTTCCAGATACGCAGTATTTT. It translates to CASRLVPDTQYF. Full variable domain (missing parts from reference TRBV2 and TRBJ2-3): EPEVTQTPSHQVTQMGQEVILRCVPISNHLYFYWYRQILGQKVEFLVSFYNNEISEKSEIFDDQFSVERPDGSNFTLKIRSTKLEDSAMYFCASRLVPDTQYFGPGTRLTVL.

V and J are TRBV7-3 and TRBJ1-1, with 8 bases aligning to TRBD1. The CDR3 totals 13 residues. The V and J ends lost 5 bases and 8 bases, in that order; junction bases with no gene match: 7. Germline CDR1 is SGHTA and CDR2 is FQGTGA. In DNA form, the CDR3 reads TGTGCCAGCAGCCCGGACAGGGTAAGAGAAGCTTTCTTT. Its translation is CASSPDRVREAFF.

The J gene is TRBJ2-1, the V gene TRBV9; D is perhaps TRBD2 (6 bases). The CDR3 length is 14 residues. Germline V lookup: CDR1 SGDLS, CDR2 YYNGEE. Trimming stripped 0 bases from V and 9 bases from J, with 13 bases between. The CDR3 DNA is TGTGCCAGCAGCGTAGACTTACTAGCCGGTGAGCAGTTCTTC. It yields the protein CASSVDLLAGEQFF.

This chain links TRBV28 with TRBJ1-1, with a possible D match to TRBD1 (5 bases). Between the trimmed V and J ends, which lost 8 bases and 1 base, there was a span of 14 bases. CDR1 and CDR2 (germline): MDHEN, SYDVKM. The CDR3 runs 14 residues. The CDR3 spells CASLLWGGNTEAFF. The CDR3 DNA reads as TGTGCCAGCCTTCTTTGGGGGGGGAACACTGAAGCTTTCTTT.

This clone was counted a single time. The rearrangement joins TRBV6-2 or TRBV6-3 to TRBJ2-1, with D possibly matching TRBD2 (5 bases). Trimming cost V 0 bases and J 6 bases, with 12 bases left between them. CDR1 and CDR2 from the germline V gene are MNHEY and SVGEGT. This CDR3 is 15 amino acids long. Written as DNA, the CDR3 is TGTGCCAGCAGTTACTCGGCACTAGTTAGCAATGAGCAGTTCTTC. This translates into CASSYSALVSNEQFF.

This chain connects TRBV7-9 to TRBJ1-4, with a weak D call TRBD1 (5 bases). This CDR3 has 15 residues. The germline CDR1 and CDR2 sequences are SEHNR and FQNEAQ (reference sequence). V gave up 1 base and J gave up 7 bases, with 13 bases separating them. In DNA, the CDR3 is TGTGCCAGCAGCTTAGGGAACAGGCCTGTTGAAAAACTGTTTTTT. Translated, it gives CASSLGNRPVEKLFF.

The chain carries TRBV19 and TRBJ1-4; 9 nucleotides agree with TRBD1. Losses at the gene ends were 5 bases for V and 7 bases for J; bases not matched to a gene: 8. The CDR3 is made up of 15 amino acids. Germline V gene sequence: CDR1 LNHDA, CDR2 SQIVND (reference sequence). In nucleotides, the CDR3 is TGTGCCAGTAGTCTATACAGGGGGCTGGCTGAAAAACTGTTTTTT. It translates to CASSLYRGLAEKLFF.

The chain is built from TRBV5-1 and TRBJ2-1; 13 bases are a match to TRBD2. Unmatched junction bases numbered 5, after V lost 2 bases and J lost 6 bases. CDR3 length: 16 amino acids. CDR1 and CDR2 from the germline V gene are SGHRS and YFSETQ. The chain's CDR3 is CASSLLAGGPTNEQFF. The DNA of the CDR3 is TGCGCCAGCAGCTTACTAGCGGGGGGGCCTACCAATGAGCAGTTCTTC.

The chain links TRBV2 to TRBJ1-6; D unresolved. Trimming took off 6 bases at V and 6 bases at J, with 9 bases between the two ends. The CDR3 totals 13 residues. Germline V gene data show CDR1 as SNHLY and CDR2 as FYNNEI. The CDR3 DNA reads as TGTGCCAGCAGGGACTCGATTAATTCACCCCTCCACTTT. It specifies CASRDSINSPLHF.

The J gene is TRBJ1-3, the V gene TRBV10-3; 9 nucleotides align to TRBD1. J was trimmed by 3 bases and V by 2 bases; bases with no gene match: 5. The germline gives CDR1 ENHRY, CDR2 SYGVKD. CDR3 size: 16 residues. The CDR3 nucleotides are TGTGCCATCAGTGAGGGGACAGGGTCCCTTGGAAACACCATATATTTT. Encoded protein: CAISEGTGSLGNTIYF.

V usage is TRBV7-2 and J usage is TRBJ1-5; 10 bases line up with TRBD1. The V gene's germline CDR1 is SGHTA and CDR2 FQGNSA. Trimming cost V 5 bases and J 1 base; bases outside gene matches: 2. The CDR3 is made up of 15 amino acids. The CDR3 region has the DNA TGTGCCAGCAGCACGGACAGGGGGAGCAATCAGCCCCAGCATTTT. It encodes CASSTDRGSNQPQHF.

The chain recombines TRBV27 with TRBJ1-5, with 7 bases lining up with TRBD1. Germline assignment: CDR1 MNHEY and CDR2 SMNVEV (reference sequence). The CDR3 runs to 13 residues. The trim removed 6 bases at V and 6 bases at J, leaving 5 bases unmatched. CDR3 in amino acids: CASRDRAFQPQHF. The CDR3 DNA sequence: TGTGCCAGCAGAGACAGGGCGTTTCAGCCCCAGCATTTT.

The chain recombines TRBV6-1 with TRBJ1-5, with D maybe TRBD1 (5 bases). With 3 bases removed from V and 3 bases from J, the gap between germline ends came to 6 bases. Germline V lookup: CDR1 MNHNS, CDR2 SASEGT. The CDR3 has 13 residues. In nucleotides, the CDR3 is TGTGCCAGCAGTGACAGGGTCAATCAGCCCCAGCATTTT. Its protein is CASSDRVNQPQHF.

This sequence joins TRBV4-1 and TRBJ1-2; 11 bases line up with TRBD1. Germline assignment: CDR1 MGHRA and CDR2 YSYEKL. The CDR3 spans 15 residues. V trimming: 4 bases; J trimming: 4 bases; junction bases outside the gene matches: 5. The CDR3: CASSRRTGGAYGYTF. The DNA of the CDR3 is TGCGCCAGCAGCCGACGGACAGGGGGCGCCTATGGCTACACCTTC.

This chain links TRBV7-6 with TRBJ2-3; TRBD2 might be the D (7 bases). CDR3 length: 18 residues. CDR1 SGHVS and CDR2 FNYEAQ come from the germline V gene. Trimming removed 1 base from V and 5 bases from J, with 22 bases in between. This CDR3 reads CASSLEVLVAGEGDTQYF. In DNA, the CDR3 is TGTGCCAGCAGCTTAGAGGTCCTCGTTGCAGGGGAGGGAGATACGCAGTATTTT. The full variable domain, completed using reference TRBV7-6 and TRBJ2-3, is GAGVSQSPRYKVTKRGQDVALRCDPISGHVSLYWYRQALGQGPEFLTYFNYEAQQDKSGLPNDRFSAERPEGSISTLTIQRTEQRDSAMYRCASSLEVLVAGEGDTQYFGPGTRLTVL.

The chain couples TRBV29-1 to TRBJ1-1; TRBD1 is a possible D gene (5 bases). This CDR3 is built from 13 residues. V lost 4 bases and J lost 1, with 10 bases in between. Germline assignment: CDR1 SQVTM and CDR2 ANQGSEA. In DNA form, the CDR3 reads TGCAGCGTTGTCAGGGTGCAGAACACTGAAGCTTTCTTT. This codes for CSVVRVQNTEAFF.

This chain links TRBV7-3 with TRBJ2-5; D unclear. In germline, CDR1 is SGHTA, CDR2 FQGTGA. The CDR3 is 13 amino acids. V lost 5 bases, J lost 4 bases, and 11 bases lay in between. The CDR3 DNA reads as TGTGCCAGCAGCCCCCGCGGTTCAGAGACCCAGTACTTC. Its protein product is CASSPRGSETQYF.

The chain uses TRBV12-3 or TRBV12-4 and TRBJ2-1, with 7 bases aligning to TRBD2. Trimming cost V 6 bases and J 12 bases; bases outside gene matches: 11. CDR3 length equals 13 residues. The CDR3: CASRKASGGRQFF. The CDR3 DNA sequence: TGTGCCAGCAGGAAGGCTAGCGGAGGAAGGCAGTTCTTC.

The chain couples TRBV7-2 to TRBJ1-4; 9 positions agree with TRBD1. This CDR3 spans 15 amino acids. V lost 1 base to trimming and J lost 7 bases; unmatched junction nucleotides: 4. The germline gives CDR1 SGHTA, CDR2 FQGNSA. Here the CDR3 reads CASSLDGTGTEKLFF. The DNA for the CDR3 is TGTGCCAGCAGCTTAGATGGGACAGGGACTGAAAAACTGTTTTTT.

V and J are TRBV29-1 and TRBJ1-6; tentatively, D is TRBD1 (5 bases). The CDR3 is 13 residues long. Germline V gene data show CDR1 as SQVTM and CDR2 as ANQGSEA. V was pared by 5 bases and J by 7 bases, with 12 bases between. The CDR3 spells CSVKPGVNSPLHF. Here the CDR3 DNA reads TGCAGCGTTAAGCCGGGGGTAAATTCACCCCTCCACTTT.

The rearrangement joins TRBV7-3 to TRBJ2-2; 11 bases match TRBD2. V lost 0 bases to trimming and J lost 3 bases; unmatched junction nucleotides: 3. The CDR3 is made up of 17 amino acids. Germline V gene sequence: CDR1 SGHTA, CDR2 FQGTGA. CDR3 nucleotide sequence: TGTGCCAGCAGCTTAACCCCACTAGCGGGAGACACCGGGGAGCTGTTTTTT. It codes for CASSLTPLAGDTGELFF.